The next 9 T cell receptor beta chains were all read from a single sample in a study of T cell responses to AZD1222 COVID-19 vaccine. The method was immunoSEQ multiplex PCR; TCRdb's version includes in-frame clones alone and lacks a portion of them. The sample shows about 140,000 clones, more than 85% of them seen only once. This specimen was peripheral blood, taken after recovery from COVID-19. The source of these receptors is an adult who had recovered from COVID-19.

This sequence joins TRBV18 and TRBJ1-5; maybe TRBD1 (6 bases). The CDR3 is 13 amino acids. The V end lost 4 bases, the J end lost 6 bases, and 10 bases lay between the germline ends. Germline V gene data show CDR1 as KGHSH and CDR2 as LQKENI. CDR3 sequence (DNA): TGTGCCAGCTCACATGACAGGCTTCAGCCCCAGCATTTT. Translated, it gives CASSHDRLQPQHF.

The count of this clone is one. This chain uses TRBV7-9 with TRBJ2-3; tentatively, D is TRBD2 (5 bases). V lost 2 bases and J lost 6, with 15 bases in between. The CDR3 has 15 amino acids. Germline V gene data show CDR1 as SEHNR and CDR2 as FQNEAQ (reference sequence). The CDR3 spells CASSLTGIPGDTQYF. As DNA, the CDR3 is TGTGCCAGCAGCTTAACCGGGATCCCGGGGGATACGCAGTATTTT.

J is TRBJ2-5 and V is TRBV5-6, with D perhaps TRBD2 (5 bases). Germline-derived CDR1 and CDR2 are SGHDT and YYEEEE. V lost 4 bases to trimming and J lost 4 bases, with 20 bases between them. This CDR3 is built from 16 residues. CDR3 residues: CASSSLAVVLVETQYF. CDR3 in DNA: TGTGCCAGCAGCAGCCTAGCTGTCGTTTTGGTAGAGACCCAGTACTTC.

V and J are TRBV5-1 and TRBJ1-1; weak D call: TRBD1 (5 bases). V lost 3 bases and J lost 0, with 9 bases in between. The CDR3 loop spans 14 amino acids. In germline, CDR1 is SGHRS, CDR2 YFSETQ. The CDR3 bases are TGCGCCAGCAGCTCCCAGGGTTTGAACACTGAAGCTTTCTTT. Translation: CASSSQGLNTEAFF.

The chain carries TRBV6-5 and TRBJ2-7, with 8 nucleotides matching TRBD1. The germline CDR1 and CDR2 sequences are MNHEY and SVGAGI. V lost 7 bases to trimming and J lost 0 bases; unmatched junction nucleotides: 8. The CDR3 contains 15 residues. CDR3 protein: CASTEQGVGSYEQYF. For the CDR3, the DNA is TGTGCCAGCACCGAACAGGGGGTAGGCTCCTACGAGCAGTACTTC.

This chain links TRBV5-4 with TRBJ2-7; D assignment may be TRBD1 or TRBD2 (5 bases each). The length of the CDR3 is 16 residues. With 4 bases removed from V and 0 bases from J, the gap between germline ends came to 17 bases. Germline lookup yields CDR1 SGHNT and CDR2 YYREEE (reference sequence). The CDR3: CASSLRGPRGSYEQYF. DNA of the CDR3: TGTGCCAGCAGCCTGAGGGGTCCGAGGGGCTCCTACGAGCAGTACTTC.

The CDR3 DNA is TGTGCCAGCAGCCCCCGCGGTACCTGGTACCAAGAGACCCAGTACTTC. Translated, it gives CASSPRGTWYQETQYF. This chain uses TRBV9 with TRBJ2-5; D is unresolved. The germline V gene encodes CDR1 SGDLS and CDR2 YYNGEE. The V gene lost 4 bases and the J gene lost 0 bases, with 16 bases spanning the gap. This CDR3 has 16 residues.

Concerning this clone: Germline and junction disagree at one end, which may indicate a read error. V usage is TRBV5-4 and J usage is TRBJ2-5; a possible D gene is TRBD2 (6 bases). Germline V gene lookup returns CDR1 SGHNT and CDR2 YYREEE (reference sequence). The CDR3 runs to 14 residues. The CDR3 sequence is CTSSLAGTGGTQYF. The CDR3 DNA is TGTACCAGCAGCCTCGCCGGGACTGGGGGGACCCAGTACTTC.

V and J are TRBV30 and TRBJ2-3, with TRBD2 matching 11 bases. Per the germline V gene, CDR1 is GTSNPN and CDR2 is SVGIG (reference sequence). The CDR3 loop spans 14 amino acids. V lost 1 base, J lost 5 bases, and 2 bases stayed unmatched. The chain's CDR3 is CAWSATSGKDTQYF. DNA of the CDR3: TGTGCCTGGAGTGCGACTAGCGGGAAAGATACGCAGTATTTT. The full variable domain, in which reference TRBV30 and TRBJ2-3 provide the parts outside the CDR3, is SQTIHQWPATLVQPVGSPLSLECTVEGTSNPNLYWYRQAAGRGLQLLFYSVGIGQISSEVPQNLSASRPQDRQFILSSKKLLLSDSGFYLCAWSATSGKDTQYFGPGTRLTVL.